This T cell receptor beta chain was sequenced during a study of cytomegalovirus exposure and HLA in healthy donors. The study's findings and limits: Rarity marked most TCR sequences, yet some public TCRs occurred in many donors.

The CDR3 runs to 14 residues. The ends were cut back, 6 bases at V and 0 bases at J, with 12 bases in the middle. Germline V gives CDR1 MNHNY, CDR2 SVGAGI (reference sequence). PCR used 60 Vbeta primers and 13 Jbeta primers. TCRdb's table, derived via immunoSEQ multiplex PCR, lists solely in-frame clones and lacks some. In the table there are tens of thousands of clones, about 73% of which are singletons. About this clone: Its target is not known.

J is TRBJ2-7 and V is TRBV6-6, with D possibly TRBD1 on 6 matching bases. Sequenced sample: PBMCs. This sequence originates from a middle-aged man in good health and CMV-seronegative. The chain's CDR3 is CASSPGTPSYEQYF. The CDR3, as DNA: TGTGCCAGCAGCCCCGGGACACCCTCCTACGAGCAGTACTTC.